This TCR beta chain appears in the sequencing data of a study of Tregs in tolerant kidney transplant recipients. Study-wide context: Recipients received nonmyeloablative bone marrow transplants from related graft donors, with transient mixed chimerism.

Germline CDR1 and CDR2: KGHSH and LQKENI. After removal of 3 bases from V and 4 bases from J, the junction contained 6 bases not matched to a gene. This CDR3 has 16 residues. Note on this clone: Its antigen remains unidentified. The CDR3 is cut off 3 residues early in the read; its end comes from the germline J gene.

Regarding the study as a whole: Tregs expanded with activated donor B cells seemed most donor-specific. Antigen-driven expansion was suggested because donor-specific Tregs expanded more than all Tregs in tolerant patients. Findings come from small patient numbers and require larger validation.

Sequencing was performed with immunoSEQ multiplex PCR; in TCRdb, only in-frame clones are kept and a portion is missing. In all, the sample yields approximately 50,000 clones. The clonotype comes from a human donor who received a combined kidney and bone marrow transplant. The sequenced sample was CD4+ T cells from blood, obtained before the transplant. The rearrangement joins TRBV18 to TRBJ2-2, with 9 bases identical to TRBD1. CDR3 amino acids: CASSPRTGEFTGELFF. CDR3 bases read: TGTGCCAGCTCACCCCGGACAGGGGAATTCACCGGGGAG.